This entry lists 2 T cell receptor beta chains sequenced from one sample in a study of T cell repertoires in cytomegalovirus infection. Their specific antigens are unknown. Via MiXCR, TCRdb re-called the reads, giving one row per CDR3 protein. The top ten clones hold roughly 15% of a sample with roughly 500,000 distinct CDR3 sequences, roughly 34% of them seen once. This specimen was cultured PBMCs, taken from culture after CMV antigen stimulation. The source of these receptors is a human donor in good health (CMV status not recorded). Some clones in this sample may be carry-over from other donors' samples.

This clonotype occurred a few times. The V and J genes are TRBV7-9 and TRBJ2-1, with 14 bases lining up with TRBD2. V shed 5 bases and J 6 bases; nucleotides not matched to a gene: 6. The CDR3 is made up of 16 amino acids. Germline assignment: CDR1 SEHNR and CDR2 FQNEAQ (reference sequence). CDR3: CASSQGLAGAGNEQFF. The CDR3 nucleotides are TGTGCCAGCAGCCAGGGACTAGCGGGAGCGGGCAATGAGCAGTTCTTC.

The genes are TRBV10-2 and TRBJ2-1, with TRBD2 matching 10 bases. Germline lookup yields CDR1 WSHSY and CDR2 SAAADI. The J segment lost 8 bases and the V segment lost 7 bases, leaving 2 bases of the junction unmatched. The CDR3 length is 12 residues. The CDR3 DNA sequence: TGCGCCAGCACTAGCGGGAGTGATGAGCAGTTCTTC. Its protein product is CASTSGSDEQFF.